Listed below are T cell receptor beta chains from one sample, sequenced in a study of blood T cells in healthy people across ages. TCRdb processed the 5' RACE reads anew with MiXCR; each CDR3 protein has one entry. The sample consists of over 500,000 distinct CDR3 sequences, about 50% of them appearing once. The sequenced sample was blood. The receptors come from a woman at least 80 years old in good health. CDR3s include the opening cysteine and the closing phenylalanine or tryptophan. D genes are given only for firm matches. The size of a clone is reported for some rows only, either as once, few or many, or as a class for expanded clones.

J,V,size,D,CDR3,DNA
TRBJ2-1,TRBV12-5,many,NA,CASGFFERASYNEQFF,TGTGCTAGTGGTTTCTTTGAGCGAGCCTCCTACAATGAGCAGTTCTTC
TRBJ1-1,TRBV28,many,NA,CASSPLRDSNTEAFF,TGTGCCAGCAGTCCTTTGAGGGATTCGAACACTGAAGCTTTCTTT
TRBJ2-1,TRBV28,many,NA,CASSLRLAYNEQFF,TGTGCCAGCAGTTTAAGGCTAGCCTACAATGAGCAGTTCTTC
TRBJ2-1,TRBV7-3,NA,TRBD2,CASSWKVGGSDYNEQFF,TGTGCCAGCAGCTGGAAAGTGGGGGGGTCCGACTACAATGAGCAGTTCTTC
TRBJ2-5,TRBV7-2,NA,TRBD2,CASSLVYSGGGETQYF,TGTGCCAGCAGCTTAGTTTACAGCGGGGGGGGTGAGACCCAGTACTTC
TRBJ2-1,TRBV29-1,few,TRBD1,CSETGGSYNEQFF,TGCAGCGAAACAGGGGGGTCCTACAATGAGCAGTTCTTC
TRBJ2-7,TRBV20-1,NA,NA,CSARTTTLTYEQYF,TGCAGTGCTAGGACTACAACCCTTACCTACGAGCAGTACTTC
TRBJ2-3,TRBV19,NA,NA,CAVKGGGDTDTQYF,TGTGCCGTAAAGGGTGGCGGGGACACAGATACGCAGTATTTT
TRBJ1-2,TRBV11-3,many,TRBD1,CASSQAPHRRTGTASVGSNYGYTF,TGTGCCAGCAGCCAAGCCCCGCATCGGAGGACCGGGACAGCGTCTGTGGGGTCTAACTATGGCTACACCTTC
TRBJ2-1,TRBV9,NA,NA,CASSVGWGNDEQFF,TGTGCCAGCAGCGTAGGATGGGGAAATGACGAGCAGTTCTTC
TRBJ1-2,TRBV20-1,many,NA,CSANPGQAGYTF,TGCAGTGCTAATCCCGGGCAAGCTGGCTACACCTTC
TRBJ2-2,TRBV6-5,NA,NA,CASKMGRNTGELFF,TGTGCCAGCAAAATGGGCAGAAACACCGGGGAGCTGTTTTTT
TRBJ2-1,TRBV5-1,many,TRBD1,CASRLDRGNEQFF,TGCGCCAGCAGGCTAGACAGGGGCAATGAGCAGTTCTTC
TRBJ2-7,TRBV4-1,NA,NA,CASSQEAGAFGEQYF,TGCGCCAGCAGCCAAGAGGCAGGTGCATTCGGCGAGCAGTACTTC
TRBJ2-7,TRBV20-1,NA,TRBD1,CSAPFTGALSYEQYF,TGCAGTGCCCCTTTTACAGGGGCCCTCTCCTACGAGCAGTACTTC
TRBJ2-5,TRBV29-1,NA,NA,CSGGSNEQYF,TGCAGCGGGGGGAGCAATGAGCAGTACTTC
TRBJ2-1,TRBV11-1,NA,TRBD2,CASSSWTSGTEQFF,TGTGCCAGCAGTTCTTGGACTAGCGGGACTGAGCAGTTCTTC
TRBJ2-3,TRBV27,many,TRBD2,CASSFQREFADTQYF,TGTGCCAGCAGTTTTCAGCGGGAGTTTGCAGATACGCAGTATTTT
TRBJ2-5,TRBV29-1,NA,TRBD1,CSVRDRGGETQYF,TGCAGCGTTCGGGACAGGGGTGGGGAGACCCAGTACTTC
TRBJ1-5,TRBV28,once,NA,CASSQPGDGQPQHF,TGTGCCAGCAGCCAACCCGGAGACGGTCAGCCCCAGCATTTT
TRBJ2-7,TRBV29-1,NA,TRBD2,CSVEPSGDSYEQYF,TGCAGCGTTGAGCCCAGCGGGGACTCCTACGAGCAGTACTTC
TRBJ2-3,TRBV9,many,TRBD2,CASSVGGGTSGSTDTQYF,TGTGCCAGCAGCGTAGGGGGCGGAACTAGCGGGAGCACAGATACGCAGTATTTT
TRBJ2-1,TRBV12-3/TRBV12-4,NA,NA,CASSPARGIYGKQFF,TGTGCCAGCAGTCCCGCCCGGGGAATATACGGGAAGCAGTTCTTC
TRBJ2-7,TRBV12-3/TRBV12-4,NA,TRBD2,CASTLSGGGNYEQYF,TGTGCCAGCACCCTTAGCGGGGGGGGAAACTACGAGCAGTACTTC
TRBJ1-6,TRBV28,NA,NA,CASSSSGRINSPLHF,TGTGCCAGCAGTTCATCCGGACGGATTAATTCACCCCTCCACTTT
TRBJ2-2,TRBV20-1,NA,TRBD1,CSAGDRVSGELFF,TGCAGTGCTGGCGACAGGGTGAGCGGGGAGCTGTTTTTT
TRBJ2-4,TRBV4-1,many,NA,CASSQDTINIQYF,TGCGCCAGCAGCCAAGACACCATAAACATTCAGTACTTC
TRBJ1-5,TRBV29-1,NA,NA,CSVWAGYSNQPQHF,TGCAGCGTTTGGGCAGGCTATAGCAATCAGCCCCAGCATTTT
TRBJ2-3,TRBV10-3,NA,TRBD2,CAAKTSGGFNTQYF,TGTGCCGCCAAAACTAGCGGGGGATTCAATACGCAGTATTTT
TRBJ2-7,TRBV7-9,few,NA,CASSSQGGPYNEQYF,TGTGCCAGCAGCTCCCAGGGGGGTCCCTACAATGAGCAGTACTTC
TRBJ1-2,TRBV7-9,NA,NA,CASSPAQLYGYTF,TGTGCCAGCAGCCCGGCCCAACTATACGGCTACACCTTC
TRBJ2-1,TRBV20-1,NA,NA,CSARNSGASPYNEQFF,TGCAGTGCTAGAAACTCCGGGGCCTCTCCCTACAATGAGCAGTTCTTC
TRBJ1-2,TRBV4-3,NA,NA,CASSSRALGSGYGYTF,TGCGCCAGCAGCTCCAGGGCCCTAGGATCCGGCTATGGCTACACCTTC
TRBJ1-2,TRBV12-3/TRBV12-4,NA,TRBD1,CASSRSGTGNYGYTF,TGTGCCAGCAGTCGATCCGGGACAGGGAACTATGGCTACACCTTC
TRBJ2-2,TRBV28,few,NA,CASTPPRDSTNTGELFF,TGTGCCAGCACTCCCCCCCGGGACTCCACGAACACCGGGGAGCTGTTTTTT
TRBJ1-1,TRBV12-3/TRBV12-4,NA,NA,CASSLGRVIGNTEAFF,TGTGCCAGCAGTTTAGGCAGGGTAATTGGGAACACTGAAGCTTTCTTT
TRBJ2-7,TRBV29-1,NA,TRBD2,CSVGAGVGNEQYF,TGCAGCGTTGGGGCGGGAGTGGGTAATGAGCAGTACTTC
TRBJ2-4,TRBV29-1,NA,TRBD2,CSVEGLAGHKNIQYF,TGCAGCGTCGAGGGACTAGCGGGCCACAAAAACATTCAGTACTTC
TRBJ1-2,TRBV9,NA,NA,CASSVAGNYGYTF,TGTGCCAGCAGCGTAGCAGGGAACTATGGCTACACCTTC
TRBJ2-5,TRBV6-6,many,NA,CASRSPQETQYF,TGTGCCAGCAGATCCCCGCAAGAGACCCAGTACTTC
TRBJ2-1,TRBV10-3,NA,NA,CAISGLDGNEQFF,TGTGCCATCAGTGGTCTAGACGGAAATGAGCAGTTCTTC